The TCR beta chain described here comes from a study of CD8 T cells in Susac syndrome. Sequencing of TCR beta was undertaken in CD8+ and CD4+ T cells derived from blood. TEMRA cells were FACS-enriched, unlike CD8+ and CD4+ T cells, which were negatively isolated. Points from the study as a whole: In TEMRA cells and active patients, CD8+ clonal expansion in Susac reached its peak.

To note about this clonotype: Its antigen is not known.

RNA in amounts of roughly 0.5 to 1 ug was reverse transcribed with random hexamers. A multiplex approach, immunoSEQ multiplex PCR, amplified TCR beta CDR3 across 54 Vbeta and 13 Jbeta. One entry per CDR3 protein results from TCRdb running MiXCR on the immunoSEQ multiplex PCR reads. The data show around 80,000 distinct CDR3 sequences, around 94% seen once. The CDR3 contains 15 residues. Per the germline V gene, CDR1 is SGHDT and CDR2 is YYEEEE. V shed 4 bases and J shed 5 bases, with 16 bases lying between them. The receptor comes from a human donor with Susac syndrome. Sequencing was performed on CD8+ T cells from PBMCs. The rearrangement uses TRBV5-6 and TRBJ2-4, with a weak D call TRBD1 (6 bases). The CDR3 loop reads CASSQTTGTQNIQYF. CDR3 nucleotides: TGTGCCAGCAGCCAAACAACAGGGACCCAAAACATTCAGTACTTC.